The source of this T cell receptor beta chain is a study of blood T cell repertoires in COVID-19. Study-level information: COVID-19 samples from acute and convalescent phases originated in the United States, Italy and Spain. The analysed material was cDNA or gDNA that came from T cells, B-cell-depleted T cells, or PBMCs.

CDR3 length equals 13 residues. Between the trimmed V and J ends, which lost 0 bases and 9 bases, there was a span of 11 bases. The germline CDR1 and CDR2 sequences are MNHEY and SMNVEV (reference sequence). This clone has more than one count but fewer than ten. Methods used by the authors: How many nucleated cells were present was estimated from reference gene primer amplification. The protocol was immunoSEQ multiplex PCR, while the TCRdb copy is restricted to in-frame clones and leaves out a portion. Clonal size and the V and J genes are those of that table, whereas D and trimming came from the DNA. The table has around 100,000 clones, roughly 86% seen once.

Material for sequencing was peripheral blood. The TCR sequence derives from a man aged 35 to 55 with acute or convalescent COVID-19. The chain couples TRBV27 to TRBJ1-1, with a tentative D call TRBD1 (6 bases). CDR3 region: CASSLSLGGQAFF. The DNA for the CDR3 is TGTGCCAGCAGTTTATCGTTGGGGGGGCAAGCTTTCTTT.